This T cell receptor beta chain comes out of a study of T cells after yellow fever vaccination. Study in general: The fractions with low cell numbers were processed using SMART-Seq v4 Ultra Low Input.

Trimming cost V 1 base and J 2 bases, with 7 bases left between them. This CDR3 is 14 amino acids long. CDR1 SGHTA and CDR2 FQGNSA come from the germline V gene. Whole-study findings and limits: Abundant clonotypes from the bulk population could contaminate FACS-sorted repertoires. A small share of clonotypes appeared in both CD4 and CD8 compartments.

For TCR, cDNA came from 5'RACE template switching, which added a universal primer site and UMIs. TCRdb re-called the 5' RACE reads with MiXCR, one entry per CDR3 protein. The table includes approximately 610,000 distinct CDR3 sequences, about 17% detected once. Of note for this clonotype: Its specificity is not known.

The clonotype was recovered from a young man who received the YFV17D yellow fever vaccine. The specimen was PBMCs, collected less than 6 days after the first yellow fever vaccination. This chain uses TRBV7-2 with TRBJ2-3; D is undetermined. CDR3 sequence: CASSLGRNTDTQYF. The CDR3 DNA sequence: TGTGCCAGCAGCTTAGGGCGGAACACAGATACGCAGTATTTT.